The entry below describes one T cell receptor (beta chain). This sample was included in a study of blood T cell repertoires in COVID-19. TCRdb keeps only in-frame clones here, not all; method: immunoSEQ multiplex PCR. The data hold approximately 350,000 clones, with more than 70% observed a single time. The CDR3 totals 14 residues. Trimming took off 8 bases at V and 2 bases at J, with 16 bases between the two ends. CDR1 is SGHTA, CDR2 FQGNSA, per germline. The chain combines TRBV7-2 with TRBJ2-7; D is perhaps TRBD1 (6 bases). The specimen was peripheral blood. This TCR came from a woman in her 70s with COVID-19, enrolled during active disease. CDR3 residues: CASLPKPGAYEQYF. The CDR3 DNA is TGTGCCAGCTTACCTAAACCAGGGGCCTACGAGCAGTACTTC.